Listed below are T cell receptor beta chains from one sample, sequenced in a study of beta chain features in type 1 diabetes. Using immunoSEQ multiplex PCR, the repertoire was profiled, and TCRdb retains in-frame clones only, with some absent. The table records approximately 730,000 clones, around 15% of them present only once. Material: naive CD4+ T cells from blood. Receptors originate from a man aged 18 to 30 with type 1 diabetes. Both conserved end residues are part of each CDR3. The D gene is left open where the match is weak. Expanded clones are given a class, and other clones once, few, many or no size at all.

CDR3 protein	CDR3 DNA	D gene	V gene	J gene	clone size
CASSPPARTDTQYF	TGTGCCAGCTCACCACCGGCCCGCACAGATACGCAGTATTTT	NA	TRBV18	TRBJ2-3	NA
CASTPGENTGELFF	TGCGCCAGCACCCCGGGCGAGAACACCGGGGAGCTGTTTTTT	NA	TRBV5-1	TRBJ2-2	NA
CASSQSDMDSTDTQYF	TGCGCCAGCAGTCAGTCCGACATGGATAGCACAGATACGCAGTATTTT	NA	TRBV23-1	TRBJ2-3	many
CASSTGTAGDEQFF	TGTGCCAGCAGTACCGGGACAGCCGGCGATGAGCAGTTCTTC	TRBD1	TRBV6-6	TRBJ2-1	few
CASSLVQGAQPQHF	TGCGCCAGCAGCTTGGTGCAGGGGGCCCAGCCCCAGCATTTT	TRBD1	TRBV5-1	TRBJ1-5	NA
CASSLEGGKRQPQHF	TGTGCCAGCAGCTTGGAAGGGGGCAAGAGACAGCCCCAGCATTTT	TRBD1	TRBV5-8	TRBJ1-5	NA
CASRRPGLPLHF	TGTGCCAGCAGGAGACCGGGCCTACCCCTCCACTTT	NA	TRBV25-1	TRBJ1-6	few
CASTSSGADTQYF	TGTGCCAGCACCAGTAGCGGGGCAGATACGCAGTATTTT	TRBD2	TRBV7-9	TRBJ2-3	NA
CASSAGEEGEKLFF	TGCGCCAGCAGTGCCGGGGAAGAAGGAGAAAAACTGTTTTTT	NA	TRBV10-1	TRBJ1-4	few
CASSETGLEETQYF	TGTGCCAGCAGTGAAACGGGACTGGAGGAGACCCAGTACTTC	NA	TRBV6-1	TRBJ2-5	NA
CASSPGQGSTEAFF	TGTGCCAGCAGCCCCGGACAGGGAAGCACTGAAGCTTTCTTT	TRBD1	TRBV7-9	TRBJ1-1	few
CASSLATGSSAGANVLTF	TGCGCCAGCAGCTTGGCCACGGGGTCTTCGGCTGGGGCCAACGTCCTGACTTTC	NA	TRBV5-1	TRBJ2-6	NA
CASSGTENTEAFF	TGTGCCAGCTCAGGGACAGAGAACACTGAAGCTTTCTTT	TRBD1	TRBV7-8	TRBJ1-1	NA
CATSWGGTEAFF	TGTGCCACCTCTTGGGGTGGGACTGAAGCTTTCTTT	NA	TRBV6-1	TRBJ1-1	NA
CASSLVSTDTQYF	TGTGCCAGCAGCTTAGTCAGCACAGATACGCAGTATTTT	NA	TRBV5-4	TRBJ2-3	NA
CASSLERSYNEQFF	TGTGCCAGCAGCTTAGAACGCTCCTACAATGAGCAGTTCTTC	NA	TRBV7-8	TRBJ2-1	NA
CASRQMGQENTEAFF	TGTGCCAGCAGGCAAATGGGACAGGAGAACACTGAAGCTTTCTTT	TRBD1	TRBV7-8	TRBJ1-1	NA
CSVVGGETQYF	TGCAGCGTTGTGGGGGGAGAGACCCAGTACTTC	NA	TRBV29-1	TRBJ2-5	few
CASSGTWAPGNTEAFF	TGTGCCAGCAGCGGTACTTGGGCCCCAGGGAACACTGAAGCTTTCTTT	NA	TRBV5-6	TRBJ1-1	few
CARSRGRRDGYTF	TGTGCCAGATCGAGGGGGCGAAGAGATGGCTACACCTTC	TRBD1	TRBV5-6	TRBJ1-2	few
CASSQASFYPVTDTQYF	TGCGCCAGCAGCCAAGCGTCCTTTTACCCGGTCACAGATACGCAGTATTTT	NA	TRBV4-1	TRBJ2-3	NA
CASSNPGGSTDTQYF	TGTGCCAGCAGTAACCCAGGGGGTAGCACAGATACGCAGTATTTT	TRBD1	TRBV6-6	TRBJ2-3	few
CSARRSYEQYF	TGCAGTGCTCGCAGGTCCTACGAGCAGTACTTC	NA	TRBV20-1	TRBJ2-7	few
CASSPRANSGNTIYF	TGTGCCAGCTCACCCCGGGCTAACTCTGGAAACACCATATATTTT	NA	TRBV18	TRBJ1-3	NA